A selection of T cell receptor beta chains follows, all from one sample in a study of spatial heterogeneity in lung cancer. TCRdb redid the calling of the 5' RACE reads with MiXCR, one entry per CDR3 protein. The sample has more than 80,000 distinct CDR3 sequences; about 12% are singletons. Sequencing was performed on PBMCs, taken at surgery. Receptor source: a male donor with early-stage non-small cell lung cancer. Both conserved end residues are trimmed from each CDR3. Each record gives: J gene, V gene, CDR3 protein.

>TRBJ2-7|TRBV30
ACLRDRAYEQY
>TRBJ2-5|TRBV7-9
ASSFGLAGGPRETQY
>TRBJ2-5|TRBV9
ASSVDLWEETQY
>TRBJ2-1|TRBV28
ASNDRPYNEQF
>TRBJ2-7|TRBV5-8
ASSSGQGTYEQY
>TRBJ2-6|TRBV7-9
ASSGRASGTGANVLT
>TRBJ1-1|TRBV12-3/TRBV12-4
ASSPPQGRGTEAF
>TRBJ2-5|TRBV7-2
ASSLIPAVETQY
>TRBJ2-1|TRBV20-1
SARGRVYNEQF
>TRBJ2-5|TRBV15
ATSRYRGQQGNQETQY
>TRBJ2-2|TRBV14
ASSHNAGPSRELF
>TRBJ2-5|TRBV29-1
SARTPQETQY
>TRBJ1-6|TRBV6-5
ASSLWDSQGNSPLH
>TRBJ2-1|TRBV12-3/TRBV12-4
ASSSNSRYNEQF
>TRBJ1-5|TRBV15
ATSRTGANQPQH
>TRBJ1-6|TRBV20-1
SAILGRDSPLH
>TRBJ2-7|TRBV9
ASSVGHRDGRYYEQY
>TRBJ2-6|TRBV5-1
ASSRGTPSSGANVLT
>TRBJ2-7|TRBV3-1
ASSQDTSGGSLTYEQY
>TRBJ1-1|TRBV2
ASSARDRGSVETEAF
>TRBJ1-5|TRBV4-1
ASSQHSHQPQH
>TRBJ1-1|TRBV7-9
ASSLPQNMNTEAF
>TRBJ2-2|TRBV4-3
ASSQDTGGNTGELF
>TRBJ1-1|TRBV20-1
SARAGGSGTEAF
>TRBJ2-1|TRBV7-2
ASSLERGSYNEQF
>TRBJ2-3|TRBV27
ASSRQIDRGRDTQY
>TRBJ2-1|TRBV20-1
SARGGMIYNEQF
>TRBJ1-3|TRBV7-2
ASSFPGNTIY
>TRBJ1-1|TRBV7-8
ASSLGGPGLTEAF
>TRBJ1-2|TRBV18
ASSPATGGYGYT
>TRBJ2-3|TRBV12-3/TRBV12-4
ASISGTGINTDTQY
>TRBJ2-5|TRBV6-1
ASKSGDRVQETQY
>TRBJ1-1|TRBV5-6
ASSKWTGNTEAF
>TRBJ2-7|TRBV6-6
ASSYLARDREVDEQY
>TRBJ1-1|TRBV20-1
SAQMDTEAF